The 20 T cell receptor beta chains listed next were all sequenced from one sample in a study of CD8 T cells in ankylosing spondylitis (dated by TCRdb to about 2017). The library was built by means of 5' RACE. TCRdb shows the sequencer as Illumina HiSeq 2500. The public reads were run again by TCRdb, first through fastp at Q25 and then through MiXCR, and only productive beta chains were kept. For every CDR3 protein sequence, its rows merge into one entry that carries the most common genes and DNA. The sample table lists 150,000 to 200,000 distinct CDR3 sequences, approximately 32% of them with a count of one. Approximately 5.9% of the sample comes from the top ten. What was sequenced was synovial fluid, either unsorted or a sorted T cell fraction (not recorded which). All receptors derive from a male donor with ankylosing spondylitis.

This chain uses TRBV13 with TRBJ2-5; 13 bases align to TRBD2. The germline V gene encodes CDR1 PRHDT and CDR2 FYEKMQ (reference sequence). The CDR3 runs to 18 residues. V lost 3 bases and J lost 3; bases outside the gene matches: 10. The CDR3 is CASSFGTSGVAKKETQYF. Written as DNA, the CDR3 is TGTGCCAGCAGCTTTGGGACTAGCGGGGTCGCTAAGAAAGAGACCCAGTACTTC.

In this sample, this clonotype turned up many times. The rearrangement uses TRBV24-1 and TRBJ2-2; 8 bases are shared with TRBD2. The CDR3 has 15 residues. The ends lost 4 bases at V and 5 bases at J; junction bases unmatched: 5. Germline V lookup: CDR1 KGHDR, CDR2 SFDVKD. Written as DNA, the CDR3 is TGTGCCACCAGTGAGCGGGGACTAGGAACCGGGGAGCTGTTTTTT. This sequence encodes CATSERGLGTGELFF.

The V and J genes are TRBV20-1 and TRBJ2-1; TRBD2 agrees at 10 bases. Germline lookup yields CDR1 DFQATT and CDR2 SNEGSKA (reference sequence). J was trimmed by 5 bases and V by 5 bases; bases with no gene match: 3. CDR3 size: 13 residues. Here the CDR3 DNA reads TGCAGTGCTCCGGGACTAGCGAACAATGAGCAGTTCTTC. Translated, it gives CSAPGLANNEQFF.

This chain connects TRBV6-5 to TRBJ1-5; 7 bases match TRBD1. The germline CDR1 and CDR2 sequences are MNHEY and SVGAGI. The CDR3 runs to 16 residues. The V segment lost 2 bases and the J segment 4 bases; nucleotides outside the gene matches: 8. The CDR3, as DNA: TGTGCCAGCAGTTACCACGGGGACAGAACTAATCAGCCCCAGCATTTT. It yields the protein CASSYHGDRTNQPQHF.

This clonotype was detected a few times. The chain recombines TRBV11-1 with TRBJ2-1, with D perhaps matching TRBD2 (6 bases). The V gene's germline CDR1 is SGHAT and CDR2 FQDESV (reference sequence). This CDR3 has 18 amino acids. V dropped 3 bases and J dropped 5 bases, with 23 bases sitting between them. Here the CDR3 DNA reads TGTGCCAGCAGCTTTGAGTACCTAACCGGGGACTCAAACAATGAGCAGTTCTTC. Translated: CASSFEYLTGDSNNEQFF.

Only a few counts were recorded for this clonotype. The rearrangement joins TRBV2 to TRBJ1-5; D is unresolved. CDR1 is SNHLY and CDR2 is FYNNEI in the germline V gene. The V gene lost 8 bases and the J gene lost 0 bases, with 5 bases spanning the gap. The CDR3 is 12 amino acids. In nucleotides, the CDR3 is TGTGCCAGCTGCGGTAGCAATCAGCCCCAGCATTTT. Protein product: CASCGSNQPQHF.

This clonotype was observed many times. The CDR3 region has the DNA TGTGCCAGCAGCCAAGATCTGGCCACTGAAGCTTTCTTT. It specifies CASSQDLATEAFF. The rearrangement uses TRBV3-1 and TRBJ1-1; D is ambiguous. There are 13 residues in the CDR3. The germline V gene has CDR1 LGHDT and CDR2 YNNKEL (reference sequence). V lost 0 bases, J lost 4 bases, and 6 bases lay in between.

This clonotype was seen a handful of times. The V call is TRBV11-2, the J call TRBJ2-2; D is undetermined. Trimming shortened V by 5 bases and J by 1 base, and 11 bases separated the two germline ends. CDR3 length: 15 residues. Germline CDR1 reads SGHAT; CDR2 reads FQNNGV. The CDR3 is CASSPLLWNTGELFF. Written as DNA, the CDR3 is TGTGCCAGCAGCCCCCTCCTTTGGAACACCGGGGAGCTGTTTTTT.

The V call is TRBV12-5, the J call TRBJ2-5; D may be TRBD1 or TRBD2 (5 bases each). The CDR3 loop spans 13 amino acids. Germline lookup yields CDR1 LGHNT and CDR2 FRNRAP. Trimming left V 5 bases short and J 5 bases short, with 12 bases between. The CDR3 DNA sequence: TGTGCTAGTGGTCAGGGCCCGGGGGAGACCCAGTACTTC. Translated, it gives CASGQGPGETQYF.

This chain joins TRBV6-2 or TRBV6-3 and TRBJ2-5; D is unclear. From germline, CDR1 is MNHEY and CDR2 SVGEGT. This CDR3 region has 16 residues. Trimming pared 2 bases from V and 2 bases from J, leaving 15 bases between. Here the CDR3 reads CASSYGLVWSQETQYF. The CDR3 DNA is TGTGCCAGCAGTTACGGATTGGTTTGGAGTCAAGAGACCCAGTACTTC.

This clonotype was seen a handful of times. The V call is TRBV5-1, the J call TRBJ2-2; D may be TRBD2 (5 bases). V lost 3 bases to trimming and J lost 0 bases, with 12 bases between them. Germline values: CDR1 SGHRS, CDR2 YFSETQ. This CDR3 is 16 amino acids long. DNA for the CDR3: TGCGCCAGCAGCTCGGAAGGGAGACCGAACACCGGGGAGCTGTTTTTT. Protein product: CASSSEGRPNTGELFF.

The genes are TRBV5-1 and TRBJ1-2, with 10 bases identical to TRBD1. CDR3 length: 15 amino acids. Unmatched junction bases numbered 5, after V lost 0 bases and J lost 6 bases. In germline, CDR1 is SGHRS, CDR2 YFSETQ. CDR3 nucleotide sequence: TGCGCCAGCAGCTTGGGTCCGGGACAGGGGAATGGCTACACCTTC. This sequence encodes CASSLGPGQGNGYTF. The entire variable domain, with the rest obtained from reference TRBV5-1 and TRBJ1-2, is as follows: KAGVTQTPRYLIKTRGQQVTLSCSPISGHRSVSWYQQTPGQGLQFLFEYFSETQRNKGNFPGRFSGRQFSNSRSEMNVSTLELGDSALYLCASSLGPGQGNGYTFGSGTRLTVV.

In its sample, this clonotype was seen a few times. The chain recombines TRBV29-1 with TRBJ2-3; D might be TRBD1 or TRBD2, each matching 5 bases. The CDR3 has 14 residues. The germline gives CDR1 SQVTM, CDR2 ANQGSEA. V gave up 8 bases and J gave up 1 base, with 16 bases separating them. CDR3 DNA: TGCAGCTCCCTCGGGGCCCTGGGCACAGATACGCAGTATTTT. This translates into CSSLGALGTDTQYF.

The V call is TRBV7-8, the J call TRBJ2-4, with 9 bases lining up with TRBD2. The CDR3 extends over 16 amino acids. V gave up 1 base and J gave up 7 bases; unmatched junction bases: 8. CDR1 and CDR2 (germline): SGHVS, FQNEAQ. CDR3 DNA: TGTGCCAGCAGCTTAGTCTCGGCGGGAGGGATTAACATTCAGTACTTC. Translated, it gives CASSLVSAGGINIQYF.

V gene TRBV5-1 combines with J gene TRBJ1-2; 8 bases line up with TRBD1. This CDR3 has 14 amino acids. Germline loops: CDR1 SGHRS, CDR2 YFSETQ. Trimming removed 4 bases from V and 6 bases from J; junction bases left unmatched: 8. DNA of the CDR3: TGCGCCAGCAGCCGGTCGGACAGGGTTAATGGCTACACCTTC. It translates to CASSRSDRVNGYTF.

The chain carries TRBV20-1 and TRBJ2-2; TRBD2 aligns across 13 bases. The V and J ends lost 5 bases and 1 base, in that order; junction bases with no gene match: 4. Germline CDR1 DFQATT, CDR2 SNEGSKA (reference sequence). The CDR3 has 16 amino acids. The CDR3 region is CSAPGLAGMNTGELFF. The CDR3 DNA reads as TGCAGTGCTCCGGGACTAGCGGGAATGAACACCGGGGAGCTGTTTTTT.

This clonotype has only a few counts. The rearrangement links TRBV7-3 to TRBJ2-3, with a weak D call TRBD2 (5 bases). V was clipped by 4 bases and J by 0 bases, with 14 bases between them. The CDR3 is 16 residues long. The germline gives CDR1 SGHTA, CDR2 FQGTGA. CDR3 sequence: CASSSSPTISTDTQYF. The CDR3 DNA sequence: TGTGCCAGCAGCTCCTCCCCGACTATCAGCACAGATACGCAGTATTTT.

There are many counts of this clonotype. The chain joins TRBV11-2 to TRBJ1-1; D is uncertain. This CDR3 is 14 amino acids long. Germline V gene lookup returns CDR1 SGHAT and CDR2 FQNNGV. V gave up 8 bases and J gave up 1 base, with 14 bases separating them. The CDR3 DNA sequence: TGTGCCAGCCGACCTGGGTTGGGGAACACTGAAGCTTTCTTT. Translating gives CASRPGLGNTEAFF.

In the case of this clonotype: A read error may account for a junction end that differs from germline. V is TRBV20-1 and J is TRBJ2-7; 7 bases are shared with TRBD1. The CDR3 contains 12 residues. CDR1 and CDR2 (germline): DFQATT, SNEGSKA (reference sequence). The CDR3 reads CSALTGSFEQYF. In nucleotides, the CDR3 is TGCAGTGCACTGACAGGGTCCTTCGAGCAGTACTTC.

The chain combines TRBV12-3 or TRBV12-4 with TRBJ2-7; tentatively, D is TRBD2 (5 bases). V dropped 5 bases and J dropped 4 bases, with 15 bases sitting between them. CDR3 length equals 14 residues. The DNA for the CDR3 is TGTGCCAGCAGTCCAACCGGAGGAAGGTACGAGCAGTACTTC. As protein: CASSPTGGRYEQYF.